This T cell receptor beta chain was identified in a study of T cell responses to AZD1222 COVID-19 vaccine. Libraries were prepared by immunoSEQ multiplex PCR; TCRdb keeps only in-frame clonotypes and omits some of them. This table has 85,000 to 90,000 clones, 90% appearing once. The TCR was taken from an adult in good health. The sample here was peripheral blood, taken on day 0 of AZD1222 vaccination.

This chain's CDR3 is CASSYSSRGGGYTF. In nucleotides, the CDR3 is TGTGCCAGCAGTTACTCGAGCCGTGGCGGCGGCTACACCTTC. V usage is TRBV6-5 and J usage is TRBJ1-2, with D unresolved. The germline V and J ends were trimmed by 0 bases and 8 bases, with 13 bases remaining between them. Germline lookup yields CDR1 MNHEY and CDR2 SVGAGI. The CDR3 extends over 14 amino acids.